This T cell receptor beta chain was found in a study of blood T cells in healthy people across ages. This clonotype turned up a few times. Trimming cost V 3 bases and J 6 bases; bases outside gene matches: 4. Germline lookup yields CDR1 SNHLY and CDR2 FYNNEI. CDR3 length: 14 residues. Primers used in a second PCR of about 6 to 11 cycles were a sample-barcoded 5' primer and a J-beta primer mix. Each cDNA molecule carried a tag from a template-switch adaptor that contained 12 random nucleotides. TCRdb redid the calling of the 5' RACE reads with MiXCR, one entry per CDR3 protein. The profile shows about 1,400,000 distinct CDR3 sequences, about 40% of them singletons. Donors ranged from roughly 6 to 90 years old and were healthy Caucasians in Russia.

Input material: blood. The chain uses TRBV2 and TRBJ1-5, with 8 positions matching TRBD1. This TCR was recovered from a woman between 18 and 30 years old in good health. As DNA, the CDR3 is TGTGCCAGCAGTGAGGGACAGGACGGTCAGCCCCAGCATTTT. Translated, it gives CASSEGQDGQPQHF.